What follows are 19 T cell receptor beta chains derived from one specimen sequenced in a study of neurological immune-mediated disorders. TCRdb independently ran MiXCR on the 5' RACE reads; one entry per CDR3 protein. The sample lists some 19,000 distinct CDR3 sequences; around 15% were seen once. Material: CD8+ T cells from blood. The receptors derive from a woman younger than 35 with multiple sclerosis.

This clonotype qualifies as medium-sized. The rearrangement joins TRBV15 to TRBJ1-4; the D is unclear. Germline V gene data show CDR1 as LNHNV and CDR2 as YYDKDF (reference sequence). The length of the CDR3 is 16 residues. V shed 1 base and J shed 1 base, with 10 bases lying between them. The CDR3 loop is CATSRVASKTNEKLFF. The DNA for the CDR3 is TGTGCCACCAGCAGAGTGGCCTCCAAAACTAATGAAAAACTGTTTTTT.

The sample holds many counts of this clonotype. The chain combines TRBV4-1 with TRBJ2-2, with D possibly matching TRBD2 (5 bases). Trimming left V 1 base short and J 5 bases short, with 17 bases between. CDR3 length: 17 residues. From germline, CDR1 is MGHRA and CDR2 YSYEKL. The CDR3 coding sequence is TGCGCCAGCAGCCAAGGCCCCCCGACCGGGAAGACCGGGGAGCTGTTTTTT. Amino acids: CASSQGPPTGKTGELFF.

This clonotype was recorded many times. This rearrangement joins TRBV7-6 to TRBJ2-2; D might be TRBD1 (6 bases). Trimming shortened V by 1 base and J by 7 bases, and 16 bases separated the two germline ends. The CDR3 length is 16 residues. Germline V gene lookup returns CDR1 SGHVS and CDR2 FNYEAQ. CDR3 DNA: TGTGCCAGCAGCTTAGAGGGGACAACATGGAACGGGGAGCTGTTTTTT. Its translation: CASSLEGTTWNGELFF.

The sample holds many counts of this clonotype. This rearrangement joins TRBV7-9 to TRBJ2-7, with D perhaps assigned TRBD1 or TRBD2 (6 bases each). The CDR3 extends over 14 amino acids. The V end lost 1 base, the J end lost 4 bases, and 11 bases lay between the germline ends. Germline V gene sequence: CDR1 SEHNR, CDR2 FQNEAQ (reference sequence). The CDR3 reads CASSLGGAGYEQYV. CDR3 DNA: TGTGCCAGCAGCTTAGGGGGGGCCGGTTACGAGCAGTACGTC.

The sample holds many counts of this clonotype. This chain joins TRBV12-3 or TRBV12-4 and TRBJ2-5, with D possibly being TRBD1 (6 bases). This CDR3 comprises 14 residues. Trimming stripped 3 bases from V and 2 bases from J, with 10 bases between. CDR3: CASSFLGAQETQYF. The CDR3, as DNA: TGTGCCAGCAGTTTCTTGGGGGCTCAAGAGACCCAGTACTTC.

This clonotype was seen many times. V is TRBV12-3 or TRBV12-4 and J is TRBJ2-5; D is ambiguous. Trimming stripped 6 bases from V and 3 bases from J, with 11 bases between. The CDR3 is made up of 13 amino acids. The CDR3, as DNA: TGTGCCAGCAGCCCCACGCTGGAAGAGACCCAGTACTTC. Amino acid sequence: CASSPTLEETQYF.

V and J are TRBV5-4 and TRBJ1-2; D call uncertain. Germline V gives CDR1 SGHNT, CDR2 YYREEE (reference sequence). The germline V and J ends were trimmed by 5 bases and 7 bases, with 15 bases remaining between them. This CDR3 spans 13 amino acids. CDR3 in DNA: TGTGCCAGCAGATTTAACCCCTACGGTGGCTACACCTTC. The encoded protein is CASRFNPYGGYTF.

This clonotype was picked up many times. The gene calls are TRBV12-3 or TRBV12-4 and TRBJ1-1; TRBD1 agrees at 12 bases. V was pared by 3 bases and J by 6 bases, with 14 bases of the junction left unmatched. This CDR3 is 18 amino acids long. The CDR3: CASSLARDRGRNDPEAFF. The CDR3 region has the DNA TGTGCCAGCAGTTTGGCCCGGGACAGGGGGCGCAACGACCCTGAAGCTTTCTTT.

This clonotype was detected many times. The chain uses TRBV6-6 and TRBJ2-5; tentative D call: TRBD2 (6 bases). The CDR3 is made up of 14 amino acids. Germline V gene lookup returns CDR1 MNHNY and CDR2 SVGAGI (reference sequence). V was clipped by 6 bases and J by 3 bases, with 14 bases between them. The CDR3 spells CASSLRLEKETQYF. CDR3 bases: TGTGCCAGCAGCTTAAGACTAGAAAAAGAGACCCAGTACTTC.

This clonotype counts as medium-sized. The chain links TRBV28 to TRBJ2-7; tentative D call: TRBD2 (5 bases). The CDR3 covers 12 residues. V lost 2 bases and J lost 6, with 8 bases in between. Germline V gene lookup returns CDR1 MDHEN and CDR2 SYDVKM. DNA for the CDR3: TGTGCCAGCAGTTTACCGGCGGGCGAGCAGTACTTC. This encodes CASSLPAGEQYF.

In its sample, this clonotype was seen many times. J is TRBJ1-1 and V is TRBV6-2 or TRBV6-3; no reliable D call. V was trimmed by 5 bases and J by 1 base, leaving 11 bases between them. This CDR3 spans 14 amino acids. Germline CDR1 reads MNHEY; CDR2 reads SVGEGT. The CDR3 nucleotides read TGTGCCAGCAGTAGGGATTACCGGAACACTGAAGCTTTCTTT. As protein: CASSRDYRNTEAFF.

This clonotype was seen at least ten times. The V gene is TRBV3-1, the J gene TRBJ1-6; D may be TRBD1 (5 bases). Trimming removed 2 bases from V and 10 bases from J, with 15 bases in between. Germline V CDR1 and CDR2: LGHDT, YNNKEL (reference sequence). The CDR3 is made up of 15 amino acids. The CDR3 region is CASSQHLEGSSPLHF. The CDR3 DNA follows: TGTGCCAGCAGCCAACACCTAGAGGGGTCGTCACCCCTCCACTTT.

This clonotype was detected ten times or more. This chain joins TRBV11-3 and TRBJ2-2, with 7 bases identical to TRBD2. V was clipped by 5 bases and J by 2 bases; unmatched bases: 5. The CDR3 extends over 15 amino acids. Germline V gene lookup returns CDR1 SGHNT and CDR2 YENEEA. CDR3 DNA sequence: TGTGCCAGCAGCACTAGCGTTCTTAACACCGGGGAGCTGTTTTTT. The encoded protein is CASSTSVLNTGELFF.

This rearrangement joins TRBV5-1 to TRBJ2-7; TRBD2 aligns across 12 bases. There are 15 residues in the CDR3. J gave up 2 bases and V 3 bases, and 3 bases lay outside the gene matches. Germline V gene sequence: CDR1 SGHRS, CDR2 YFSETQ. The CDR3 region is CASSSRLAGAYEQYF. The CDR3 nucleotides read TGCGCCAGCAGCTCCAGACTAGCGGGGGCCTACGAGCAGTACTTC.

Regarding this clonotype: A read error may explain this, as a much larger clone is one base away. The chain uses TRBV10-3 and TRBJ2-7; TRBD1 might be the D (5 bases). The CDR3 consists of 15 residues. Trimming left V 2 bases short and J 2 bases short, with 13 bases between. Germline V CDR1 and CDR2: ENHRY, SYGVKD. CDR3 region: CAISEILQVTYEQYF. The CDR3 nucleotides are TGTGCCATCAGTGAGATCCTACAGGTTACCTACGAGCAGTACTTC.

This clonotype was seen repeatedly, ten times or more. The rearrangement uses TRBV27 and TRBJ2-7, with D hard to call. Germline V gives CDR1 MNHEY, CDR2 SMNVEV (reference sequence). V shed 2 bases and J shed 1 base, with 9 bases lying between them. This CDR3 spans 14 amino acids. CDR3 bases: TGTGCCAGCAGTTTAATGGGGTCTTCCTACGAGCAGTACTTC. Its protein product is CASSLMGSSYEQYF.

The CDR3 sequence is CSVKTSGVGGEQFF. DNA of the CDR3: TGCAGCGTGAAAACTAGCGGTGTAGGCGGTGAGCAGTTCTTC. The rearrangement uses TRBV29-1 and TRBJ2-1, with 8 bases fitting TRBD2. The CDR3 covers 14 residues. V lost 6 bases and J lost 9; bases outside the gene matches: 13. Germline assignment: CDR1 SQVTM and CDR2 ANQGSEA.

This clonotype was seen many times. This chain links TRBV20-1 with TRBJ2-7; D is uncertain. The CDR3 loop spans 13 amino acids. V was trimmed by 0 bases and J by 0 bases, leaving 6 bases between them. Per the germline V gene, CDR1 is DFQATT and CDR2 is SNEGSKA (reference sequence). DNA of the CDR3: TGCAGTGCTAGAGATGGCAACTCCTACGAGCAGTACGTC. The encoded protein is CSARDGNSYEQYV.

This clonotype has at least ten counts. The chain uses TRBV3-1 and TRBJ1-2; 9 nucleotides line up with TRBD1. Germline CDR1 and CDR2: LGHDT and YNNKEL (reference sequence). The CDR3 runs to 15 residues. V lost 0 bases to trimming and J lost 6 bases; unmatched junction nucleotides: 5. The CDR3 sequence is CASSQDRRDRDGYTF. The CDR3 DNA sequence: TGTGCCAGCAGCCAAGATCGAAGGGACAGGGATGGCTACACCTTC.